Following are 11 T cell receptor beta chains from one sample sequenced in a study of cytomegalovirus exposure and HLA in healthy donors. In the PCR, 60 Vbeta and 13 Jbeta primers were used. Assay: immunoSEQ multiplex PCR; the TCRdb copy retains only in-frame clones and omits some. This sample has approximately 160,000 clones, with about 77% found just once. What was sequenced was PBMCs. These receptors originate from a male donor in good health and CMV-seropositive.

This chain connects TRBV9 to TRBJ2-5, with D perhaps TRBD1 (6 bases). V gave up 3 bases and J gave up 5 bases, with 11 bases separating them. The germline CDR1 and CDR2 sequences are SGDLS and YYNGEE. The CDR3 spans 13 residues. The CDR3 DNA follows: TGTGCCAGCAGCGCCAGGGGTGGGGAGACCCAGTACTTC. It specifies CASSARGGETQYF.

The CDR3 nucleotides read TGTGCCAGCAGCTTAAATGCTAGGAACACTGAAGCTTTCTTT. Translation: CASSLNARNTEAFF. The chain has TRBV7-2 and TRBJ1-1; D not certain. This CDR3 is built from 14 residues. Looked up from germline, CDR1 is SGHTA and CDR2 is FQGNSA. Between the trimmed V and J ends, which lost 2 bases and 1 base, there was a span of 8 bases. The full variable domain, in which reference TRBV7-2 and TRBJ1-1 provide the parts outside the CDR3, is GAGVSQSPSNKVTEKGKDVELRCDPISGHTALYWYRQSLGQGLEFLIYFQGNSAPDKSGLPSDRFSAERTGGSVSTLTIQRTQQEDSAVYLCASSLNARNTEAFFGQGTRLTVV.

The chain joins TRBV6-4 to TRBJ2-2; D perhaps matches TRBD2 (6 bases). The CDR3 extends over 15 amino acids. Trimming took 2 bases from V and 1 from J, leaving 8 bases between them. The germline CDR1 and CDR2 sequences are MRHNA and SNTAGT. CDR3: CASSDVGGNTGELFF. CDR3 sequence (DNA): TGTGCCAGCAGTGACGTCGGGGGGAACACCGGGGAGCTGTTTTTT.

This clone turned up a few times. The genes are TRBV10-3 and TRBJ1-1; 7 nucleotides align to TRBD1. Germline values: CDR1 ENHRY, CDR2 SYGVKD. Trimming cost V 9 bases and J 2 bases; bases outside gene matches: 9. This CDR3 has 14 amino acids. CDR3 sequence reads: CAISQGQINTEAFF. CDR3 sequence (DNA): TGTGCCATATCCCAGGGACAGATAAACACTGAAGCTTTCTTT.

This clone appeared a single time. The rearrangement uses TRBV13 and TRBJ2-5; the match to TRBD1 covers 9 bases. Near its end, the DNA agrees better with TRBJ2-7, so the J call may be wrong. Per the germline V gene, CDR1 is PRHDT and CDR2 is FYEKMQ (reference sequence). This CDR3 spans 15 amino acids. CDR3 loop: CASSSTGQGTYEQYF. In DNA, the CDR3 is TGTGCCAGCAGCTCGACGGGACAGGGAACCTACGAGCAGTACTTC.

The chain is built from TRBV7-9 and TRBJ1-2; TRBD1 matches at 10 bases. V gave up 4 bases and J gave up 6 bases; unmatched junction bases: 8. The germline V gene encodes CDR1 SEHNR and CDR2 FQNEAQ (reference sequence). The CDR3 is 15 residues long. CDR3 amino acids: CASSYYRQGAHGYTF. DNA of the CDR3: TGTGCCAGCAGCTATTACCGACAGGGGGCGCATGGCTACACCTTC. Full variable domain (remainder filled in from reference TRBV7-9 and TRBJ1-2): DTGVSQNPRHKITKRGQNVTFRCDPISEHNRLYWYRQTLGQGPEFLTYFQNEAQLEKSRLLSDRFSAERPKGSFSTLEIQRTEQGDSAMYLCASSYYRQGAHGYTFGSGTRLTVV.

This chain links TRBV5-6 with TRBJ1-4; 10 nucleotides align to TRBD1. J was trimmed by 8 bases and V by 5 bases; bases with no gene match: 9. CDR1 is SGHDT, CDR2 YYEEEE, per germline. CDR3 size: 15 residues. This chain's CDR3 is CASRYQGTGEEKLFF. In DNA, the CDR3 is TGTGCCAGCAGATACCAGGGGACAGGGGAAGAAAAACTGTTTTTT.

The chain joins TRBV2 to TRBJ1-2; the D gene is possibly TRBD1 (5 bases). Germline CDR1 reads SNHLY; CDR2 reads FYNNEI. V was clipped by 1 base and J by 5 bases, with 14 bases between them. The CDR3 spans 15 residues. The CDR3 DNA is TGTGCCAGCAGTGAAGGACTAGGGGCTGGGTATGGCTACACCTTC. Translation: CASSEGLGAGYGYTF.

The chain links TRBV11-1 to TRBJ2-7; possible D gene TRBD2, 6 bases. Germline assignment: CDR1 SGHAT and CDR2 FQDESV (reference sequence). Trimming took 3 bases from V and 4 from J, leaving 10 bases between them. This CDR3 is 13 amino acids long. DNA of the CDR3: TGTGCCAGCAGCTTCGCAGGGACTTACGAGCAGTACTTC. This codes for CASSFAGTYEQYF.

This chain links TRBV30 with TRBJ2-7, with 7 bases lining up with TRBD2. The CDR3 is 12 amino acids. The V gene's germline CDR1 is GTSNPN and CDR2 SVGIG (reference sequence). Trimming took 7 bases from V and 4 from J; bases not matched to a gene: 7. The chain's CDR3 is CAYRGVGYEQYF. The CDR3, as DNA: TGTGCCTACCGGGGGGTGGGATACGAGCAGTACTTC.

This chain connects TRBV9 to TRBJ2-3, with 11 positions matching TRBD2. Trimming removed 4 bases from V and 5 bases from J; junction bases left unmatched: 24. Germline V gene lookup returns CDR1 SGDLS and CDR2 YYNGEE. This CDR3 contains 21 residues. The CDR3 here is CASSPHLPLAGATYGGDTQYF. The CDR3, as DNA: TGTGCCAGCAGCCCCCACCTCCCACTAGCGGGGGCCACCTATGGGGGAGATACGCAGTATTTT.